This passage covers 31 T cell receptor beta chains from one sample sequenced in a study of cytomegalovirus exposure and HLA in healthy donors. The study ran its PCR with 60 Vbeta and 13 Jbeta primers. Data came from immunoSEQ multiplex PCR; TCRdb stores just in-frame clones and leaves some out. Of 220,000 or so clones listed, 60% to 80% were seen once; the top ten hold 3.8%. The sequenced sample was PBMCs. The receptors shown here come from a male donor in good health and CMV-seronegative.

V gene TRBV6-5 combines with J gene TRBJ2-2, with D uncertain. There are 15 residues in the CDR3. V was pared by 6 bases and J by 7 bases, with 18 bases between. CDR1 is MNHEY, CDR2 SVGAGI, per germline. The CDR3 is CASSSVSISHGELFF. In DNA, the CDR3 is TGTGCCAGCAGCTCCGTTTCTATAAGCCACGGGGAGCTGTTTTTT.

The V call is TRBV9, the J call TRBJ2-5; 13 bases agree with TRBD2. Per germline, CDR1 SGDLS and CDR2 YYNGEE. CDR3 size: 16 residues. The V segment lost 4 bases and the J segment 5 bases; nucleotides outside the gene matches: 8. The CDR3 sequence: CASSSGTSGIGETQYF. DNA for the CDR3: TGTGCCAGCAGCTCGGGGACTAGCGGGATTGGGGAGACCCAGTACTTC.

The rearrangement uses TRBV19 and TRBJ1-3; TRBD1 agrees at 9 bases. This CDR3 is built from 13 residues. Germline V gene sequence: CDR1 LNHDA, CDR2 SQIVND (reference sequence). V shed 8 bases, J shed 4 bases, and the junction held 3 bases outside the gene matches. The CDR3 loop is CASGTGGGNTIYF. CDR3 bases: TGTGCCAGTGGAACAGGGGGCGGAAACACCATATATTTT.

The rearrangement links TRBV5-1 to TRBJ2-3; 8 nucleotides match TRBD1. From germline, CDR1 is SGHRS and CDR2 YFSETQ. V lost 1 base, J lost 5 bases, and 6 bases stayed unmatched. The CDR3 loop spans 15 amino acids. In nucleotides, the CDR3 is TGCGCCAGCAGCTTGAGCAGGGGGCGGAAAGATACGCAGTATTTT. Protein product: CASSLSRGRKDTQYF.

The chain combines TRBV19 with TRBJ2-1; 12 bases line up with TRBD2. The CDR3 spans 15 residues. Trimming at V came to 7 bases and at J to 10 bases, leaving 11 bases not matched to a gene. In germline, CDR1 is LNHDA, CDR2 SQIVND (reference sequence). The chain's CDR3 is CASTQTSGSGGEQFF. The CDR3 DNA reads TGTGCCAGTACTCAGACTAGCGGGAGTGGTGGCGAGCAGTTCTTC.

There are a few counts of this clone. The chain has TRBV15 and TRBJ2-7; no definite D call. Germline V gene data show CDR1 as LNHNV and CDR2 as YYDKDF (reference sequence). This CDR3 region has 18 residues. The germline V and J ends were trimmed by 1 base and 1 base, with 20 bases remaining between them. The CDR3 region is CATSRAHERLQRSYEQYF. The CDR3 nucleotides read TGTGCCACCAGCAGAGCCCATGAGCGATTGCAAAGATCCTACGAGCAGTACTTC.

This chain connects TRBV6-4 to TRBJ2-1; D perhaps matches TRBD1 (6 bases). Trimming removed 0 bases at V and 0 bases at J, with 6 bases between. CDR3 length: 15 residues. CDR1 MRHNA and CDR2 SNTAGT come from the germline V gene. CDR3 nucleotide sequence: TGTGCCAGCAGTGACTCGACAGGCTCCTACAATGAGCAGTTCTTC. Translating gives CASSDSTGSYNEQFF.

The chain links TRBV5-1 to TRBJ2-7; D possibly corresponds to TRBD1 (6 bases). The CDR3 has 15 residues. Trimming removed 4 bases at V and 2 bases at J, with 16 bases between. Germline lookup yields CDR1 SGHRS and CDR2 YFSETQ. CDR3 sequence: CASSPPTGTAYEQYF. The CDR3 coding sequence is TGCGCCAGCAGCCCCCCAACAGGGACCGCCTACGAGCAGTACTTC. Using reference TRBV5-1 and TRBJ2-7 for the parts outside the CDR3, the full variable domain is KAGVTQTPRYLIKTRGQQVTLSCSPISGHRSVSWYQQTPGQGLQFLFEYFSETQRNKGNFPGRFSGRQFSNSRSEMNVSTLELGDSALYLCASSPPTGTAYEQYFGPGTRLTVT.

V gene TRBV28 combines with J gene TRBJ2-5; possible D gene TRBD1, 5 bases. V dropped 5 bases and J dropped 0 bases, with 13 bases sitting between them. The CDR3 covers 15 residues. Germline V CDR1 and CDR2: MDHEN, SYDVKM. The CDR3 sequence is CASSPRQRYQETQYF. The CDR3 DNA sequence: TGTGCCAGCAGTCCCCGACAGAGGTACCAAGAGACCCAGTACTTC.

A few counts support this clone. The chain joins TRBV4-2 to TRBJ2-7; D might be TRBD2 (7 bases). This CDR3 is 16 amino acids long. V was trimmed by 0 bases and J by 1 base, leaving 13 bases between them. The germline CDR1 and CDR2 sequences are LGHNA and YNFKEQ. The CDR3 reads CASSQEGGLMSYEQYF. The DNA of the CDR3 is TGTGCCAGCAGCCAAGAGGGGGGGCTTATGTCCTACGAGCAGTACTTC.

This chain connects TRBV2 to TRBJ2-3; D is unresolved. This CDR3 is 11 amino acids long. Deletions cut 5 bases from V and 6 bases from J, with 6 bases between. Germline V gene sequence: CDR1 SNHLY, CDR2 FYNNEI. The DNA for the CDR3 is TGTGCCAGCAGTCCCCTTGATACGCAGTATTTT. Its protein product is CASSPLDTQYF.

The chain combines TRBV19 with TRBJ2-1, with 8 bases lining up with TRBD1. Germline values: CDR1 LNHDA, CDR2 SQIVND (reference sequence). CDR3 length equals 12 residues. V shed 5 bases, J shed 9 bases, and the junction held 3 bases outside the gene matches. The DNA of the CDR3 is TGTGCCAGTAGTCCACAGGGGGGTGAGCAGTTCTTC. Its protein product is CASSPQGGEQFF. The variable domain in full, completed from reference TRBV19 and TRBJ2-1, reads DGGITQSPKYLFRKEGQNVTLSCEQNLNHDAMYWYRQDPGQGLRLIYYSQIVNDFQKGDIAEGYSVSREKKESFPLTVTSAQKNPTAFYLCASSPQGGEQFFGPGTRLTVL.

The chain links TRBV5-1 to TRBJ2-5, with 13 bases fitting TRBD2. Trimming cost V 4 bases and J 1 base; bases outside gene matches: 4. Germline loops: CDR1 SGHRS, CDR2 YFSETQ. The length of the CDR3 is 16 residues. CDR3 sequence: CASSPRLAGGQETQYF. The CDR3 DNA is TGCGCCAGCAGCCCAAGACTAGCGGGAGGCCAAGAGACCCAGTACTTC.

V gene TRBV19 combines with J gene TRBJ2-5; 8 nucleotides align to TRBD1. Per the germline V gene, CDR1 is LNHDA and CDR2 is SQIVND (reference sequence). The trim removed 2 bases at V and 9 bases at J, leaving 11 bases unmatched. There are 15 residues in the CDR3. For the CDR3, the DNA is TGTGCCAGTAGTATACAGGGACAGGCTGGAGGGGCCCAGTACTTC. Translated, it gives CASSIQGQAGGAQYF. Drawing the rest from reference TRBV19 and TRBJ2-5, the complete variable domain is DGGITQSPKYLFRKEGQNVTLSCEQNLNHDAMYWYRQDPGQGLRLIYYSQIVNDFQKGDIAEGYSVSREKKESFPLTVTSAQKNPTAFYLCASSIQGQAGGAQYFGPGTRLLVL.

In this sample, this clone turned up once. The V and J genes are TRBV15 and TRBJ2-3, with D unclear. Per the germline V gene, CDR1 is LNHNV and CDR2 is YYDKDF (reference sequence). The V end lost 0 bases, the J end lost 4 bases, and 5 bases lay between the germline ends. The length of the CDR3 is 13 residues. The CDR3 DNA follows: TGTGCCACCAGCAGAGATGGAGCAGATACGCAGTATTTT. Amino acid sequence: CATSRDGADTQYF.

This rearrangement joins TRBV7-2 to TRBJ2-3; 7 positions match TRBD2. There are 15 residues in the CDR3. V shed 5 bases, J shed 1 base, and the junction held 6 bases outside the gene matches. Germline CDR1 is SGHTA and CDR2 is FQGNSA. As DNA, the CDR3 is TGTGCCAGCAGCCCCCGGGACTATCGCACAGATACGCAGTATTTT. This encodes CASSPRDYRTDTQYF.

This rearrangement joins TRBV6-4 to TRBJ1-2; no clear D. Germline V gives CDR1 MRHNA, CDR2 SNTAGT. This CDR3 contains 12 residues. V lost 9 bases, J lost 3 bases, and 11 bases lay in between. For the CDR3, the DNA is TGTGCCAGGGCCAGCGAGTACTATGGCTACACCTTC. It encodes CARASEYYGYTF.

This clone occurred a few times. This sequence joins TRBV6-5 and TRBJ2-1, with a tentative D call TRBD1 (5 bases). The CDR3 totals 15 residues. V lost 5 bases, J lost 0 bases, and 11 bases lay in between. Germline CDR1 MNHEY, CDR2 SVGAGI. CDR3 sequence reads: CASSPGISSYNEQFF. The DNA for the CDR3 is TGTGCCAGCAGTCCAGGGATTTCCTCCTACAATGAGCAGTTCTTC.

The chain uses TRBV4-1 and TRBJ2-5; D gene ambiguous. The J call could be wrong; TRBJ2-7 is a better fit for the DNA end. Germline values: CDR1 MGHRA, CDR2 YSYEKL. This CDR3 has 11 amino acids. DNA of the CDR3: TGCGCCAGCAGCCAAGACTACGAGCAGTACTTC. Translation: CASSQDYEQYF.

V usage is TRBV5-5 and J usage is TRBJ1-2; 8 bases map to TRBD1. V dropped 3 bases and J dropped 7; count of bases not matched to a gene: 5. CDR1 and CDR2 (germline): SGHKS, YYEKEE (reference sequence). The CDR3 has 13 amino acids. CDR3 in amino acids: CASSSVQGAGYTF. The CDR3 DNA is TGTGCCAGCAGCTCAGTCCAGGGGGCTGGCTACACCTTC.

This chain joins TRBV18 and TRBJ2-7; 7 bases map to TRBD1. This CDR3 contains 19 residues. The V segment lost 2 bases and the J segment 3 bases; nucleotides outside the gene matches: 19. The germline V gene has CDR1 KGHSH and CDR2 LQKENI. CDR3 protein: CASSPSFGQVRRRRYEQYF. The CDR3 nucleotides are TGTGCCAGCTCACCAAGTTTCGGACAGGTCCGCCGGCGCCGCTACGAGCAGTACTTC.

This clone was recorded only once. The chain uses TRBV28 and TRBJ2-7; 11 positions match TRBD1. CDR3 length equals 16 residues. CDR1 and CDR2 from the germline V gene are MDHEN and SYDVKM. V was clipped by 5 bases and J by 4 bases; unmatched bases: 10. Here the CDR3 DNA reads TGTGCCAGCAGTATGAGGACAGGGGGCTATTTTTACGAGCAGTACTTC. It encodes CASSMRTGGYFYEQYF.

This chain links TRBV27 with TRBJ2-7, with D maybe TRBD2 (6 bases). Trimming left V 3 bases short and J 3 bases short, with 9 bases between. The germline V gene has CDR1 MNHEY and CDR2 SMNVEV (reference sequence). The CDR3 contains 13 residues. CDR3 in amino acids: CASSLSAGYEQYF. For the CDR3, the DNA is TGTGCCAGCAGTTTGTCAGCGGGCTACGAGCAGTACTTC.

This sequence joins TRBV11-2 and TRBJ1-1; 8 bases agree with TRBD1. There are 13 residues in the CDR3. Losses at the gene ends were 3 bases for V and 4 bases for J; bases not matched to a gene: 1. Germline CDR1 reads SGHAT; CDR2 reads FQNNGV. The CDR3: CASSFGQGTEAFF. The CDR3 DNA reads TGTGCCAGCAGCTTTGGACAGGGCACTGAAGCTTTCTTT.

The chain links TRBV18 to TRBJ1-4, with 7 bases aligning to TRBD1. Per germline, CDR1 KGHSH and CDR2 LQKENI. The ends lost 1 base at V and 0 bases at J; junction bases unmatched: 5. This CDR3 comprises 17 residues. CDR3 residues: CASSPQRDRSTNEKLFF. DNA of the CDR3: TGTGCCAGCTCACCACAACGGGACAGATCAACTAATGAAAAACTGTTTTTT.

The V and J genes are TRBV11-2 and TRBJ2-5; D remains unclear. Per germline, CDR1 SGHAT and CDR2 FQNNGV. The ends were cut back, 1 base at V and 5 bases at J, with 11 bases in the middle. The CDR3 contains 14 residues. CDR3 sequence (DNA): TGTGCCAGCAGCTTAGGGGTGCTCGGGGAGACCCAGTACTTC. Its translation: CASSLGVLGETQYF.

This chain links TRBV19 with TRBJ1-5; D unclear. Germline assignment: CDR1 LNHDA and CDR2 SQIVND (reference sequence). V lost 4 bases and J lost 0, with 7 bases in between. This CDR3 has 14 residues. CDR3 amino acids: CASSTQYSNQPQHF. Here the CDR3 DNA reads TGTGCCAGTAGTACACAATATAGCAATCAGCCCCAGCATTTT.

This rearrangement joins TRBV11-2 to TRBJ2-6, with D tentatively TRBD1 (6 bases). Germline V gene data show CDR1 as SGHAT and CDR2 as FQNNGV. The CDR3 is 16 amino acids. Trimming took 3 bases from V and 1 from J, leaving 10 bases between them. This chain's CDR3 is CASSFRQGSGANVLTF. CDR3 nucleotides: TGTGCCAGCAGCTTCCGCCAGGGGTCTGGGGCCAACGTCCTGACTTTC.

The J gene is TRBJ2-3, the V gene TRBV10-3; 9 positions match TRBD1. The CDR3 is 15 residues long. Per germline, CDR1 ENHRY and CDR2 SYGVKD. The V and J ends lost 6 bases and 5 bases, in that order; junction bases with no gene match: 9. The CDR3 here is CAISDTGGAGDTQYF. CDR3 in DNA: TGTGCCATCAGCGACACAGGGGGCGCGGGAGATACGCAGTATTTT.

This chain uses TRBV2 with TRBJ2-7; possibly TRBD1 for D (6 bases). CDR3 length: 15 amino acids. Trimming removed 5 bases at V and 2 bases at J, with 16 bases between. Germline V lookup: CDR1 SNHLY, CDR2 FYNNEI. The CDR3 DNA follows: TGTGCCAGCAGTCCCTTCGGACAGAATACCTACGAGCAGTACTTC. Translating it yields CASSPFGQNTYEQYF.

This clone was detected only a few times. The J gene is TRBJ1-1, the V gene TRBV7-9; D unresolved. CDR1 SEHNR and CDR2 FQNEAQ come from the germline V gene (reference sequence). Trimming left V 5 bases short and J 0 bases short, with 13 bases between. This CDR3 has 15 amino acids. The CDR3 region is CASSRDSRMNTEAFF. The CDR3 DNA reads TGTGCCAGCAGCCGTGATTCCAGGATGAACACTGAAGCTTTCTTT.